The 2 T cell receptor beta chains given below trace back to one sample, sequenced in a study of cytomegalovirus exposure and HLA in healthy donors. 60 Vbeta and 13 Jbeta primers were used in PCR. Method: immunoSEQ multiplex PCR; TCRdb's copy keeps in-frame clones and lacks some. This table has about 160,000 clones, 68% appearing once. Sequenced sample: PBMCs. These receptors were taken from a woman aged 18-30 years in good health and CMV-seropositive.

This rearrangement joins TRBV29-1 to TRBJ2-2; 9 nucleotides align to TRBD2. The germline CDR1 and CDR2 sequences are SQVTM and ANQGSEA. There are 17 residues in the CDR3. After removal of 7 bases from V and 1 base from J, the junction contained 13 bases not matched to a gene. DNA of the CDR3: TGCAGCGCTGGGGGCCCTGCGGGAGGGCGGAACACCGGGGAGCTGTTTTTT. Protein sequence: CSAGGPAGGRNTGELFF.

The chain joins TRBV6-1 to TRBJ2-1; 8 bases are a match to TRBD1. This CDR3 comprises 15 residues. Trimming took 3 bases from V and 4 from J; bases not matched to a gene: 5. Germline CDR1 and CDR2: MNHNS and SASEGT. CDR3 coding DNA: TGTGCCAGCAGTGATGCGGGACAGGTGTACAATGAGCAGTTCTTC. It codes for CASSDAGQVYNEQFF.